This TCR beta chain was sequenced in a study of T cells after yellow fever vaccination. Study-level background: Where fractions had low cell numbers, libraries were prepared from them with the SMART-Seq v4 Ultra Low Input RNA kit.

CDR1 and CDR2 (germline): ENHRY, SYGVKD. Trimming cost V 6 bases and J 3 bases; bases outside gene matches: 8. CDR3 length: 14 residues. In its sample, this clonotype was seen many times. What it binds is not known. Overall study findings and caveats: A weaker secondary response peaked on day 5, the primary on day 15.

5'RACE template switching generated TCR cDNA, adding a universal primer site and UMIs. TCRdb passed the 5' RACE reads through MiXCR, listing each CDR3 protein once. The sample lists under 400,000 distinct CDR3 sequences; around 10% were seen once. The TCR was taken from a young man who received the YFV17D yellow fever vaccine. The chain uses TRBV10-3 and TRBJ2-7; 7 nucleotides match TRBD1. The starting material was PBMCs, obtained on the day of the first yellow fever vaccination. This CDR3 is CAIRTTGVNYEQYF. CDR3 DNA: TGTGCCATCAGGACCACAGGGGTAAACTACGAGCAGTACTTC.